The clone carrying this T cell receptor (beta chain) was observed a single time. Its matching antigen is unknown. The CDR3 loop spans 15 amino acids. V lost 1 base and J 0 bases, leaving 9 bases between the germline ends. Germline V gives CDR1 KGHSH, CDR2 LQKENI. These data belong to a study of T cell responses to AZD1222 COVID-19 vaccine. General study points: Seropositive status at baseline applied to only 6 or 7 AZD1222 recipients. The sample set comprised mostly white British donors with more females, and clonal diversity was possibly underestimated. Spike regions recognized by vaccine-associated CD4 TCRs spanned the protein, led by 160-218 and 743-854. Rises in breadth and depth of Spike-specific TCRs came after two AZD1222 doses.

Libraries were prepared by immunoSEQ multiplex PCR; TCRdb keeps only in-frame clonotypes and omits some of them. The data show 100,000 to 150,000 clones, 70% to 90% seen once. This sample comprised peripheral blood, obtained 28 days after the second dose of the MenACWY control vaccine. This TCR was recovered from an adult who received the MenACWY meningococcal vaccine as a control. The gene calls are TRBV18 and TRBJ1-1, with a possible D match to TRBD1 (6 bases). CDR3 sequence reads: CASSPRTDMNTEAFF. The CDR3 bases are TGTGCCAGCTCACCACGGACAGACATGAACACTGAAGCTTTCTTT.